This TCR beta chain was sequenced during a study of T cell clusters in autoimmune cytopenias. The CDR3 has 17 residues. CDR1 is LNHNV, CDR2 YYDKDF, per germline (reference sequence). By frequency, this clonotype registers medium-sized. TRB was amplified by touch-down multiplex PCR, primer pools A and B combined. TCRdb reworked the multiplex PCR reads into one entry per CDR3 protein, no DNA. The sample has roughly 10,000 distinct CDR3 sequences. TRB amplification used approximately 250 ng of peripheral blood genomic DNA. These data were also reused for a study on T cell repertoires in aging, cancer and after chemotherapy. That source notes: Loss of evenness, beyond lost richness, contributed to age-related TCR diversity decline in cancer patients.

The chain links TRBV15 to TRBJ2-3; TCRdb's D call of TRBD2 is untestable without DNA. The specimen sequenced was peripheral blood. The clonotype originates from a human donor in good health. The chain's CDR3 is CATSRGVLAGSEDTQYF. The full variable domain, completed using reference TRBV15 and TRBJ2-3, is DAMVIQNPRYQVTQFGKPVTLSCSQTLNHNVMYWYQQKSSQAPKLLFHYYDKDFNNEADTPDNFQSRRPNTSFCFLDIRSPGLGDTAMYLCATSRGVLAGSEDTQYFGPGTRLTVL.